This passage covers 10 T cell receptor beta chains from one sample sequenced in a study of human T cells and chemical hapten exposure. TCRdb re-called the 5' RACE reads through MiXCR, storing one row per CDR3 protein. The repertoire consists of under 150,000 distinct CDR3 sequences, with around 20% occurring once and the leading ten covering about 3%. RNA extraction used unfractionated whole blood as the source of total RNA. These receptors were obtained from a human donor in good health.

This clonotype was detected only a few times. V is TRBV7-9 and J is TRBJ1-2, with D hard to call. V was cut by 1 base and J by 8 bases, with 5 bases left in between. CDR1 and CDR2 from the germline V gene are SEHNR and FQNEAQ (reference sequence). The CDR3 contains 11 residues. CDR3 residues: CASSLVDGYTF. The CDR3 bases are TGTGCCAGCAGCTTAGTAGACGGCTACACCTTC.

This rearrangement joins TRBV6-5 to TRBJ2-7; tentatively, D is TRBD1 or TRBD2 (5 bases each). CDR1 and CDR2 (germline): MNHEY, SVGAGI. V lost 5 bases and J 4 bases, leaving 21 bases between the germline ends. The CDR3 runs to 16 residues. The CDR3 loop reads CASSSDSGTGRYEQYF. CDR3 nucleotide sequence: TGTGCCAGCAGTAGTGACTCCGGGACCGGACGTTACGAGCAGTACTTC.

This clonotype was picked up a small number of times. The chain links TRBV5-4 to TRBJ1-1; tentative D call: TRBD1 (6 bases). This CDR3 contains 16 residues. Germline V gives CDR1 SGHNT, CDR2 YYREEE (reference sequence). The V gene lost 3 bases and the J gene lost 5 bases, with 20 bases spanning the gap. CDR3 DNA: TGTGCCAGCAGCTCAGGACAGCAGTTTGGATCGACTGAAGCTTTCTTT. It translates to CASSSGQQFGSTEAFF.

The rearrangement joins TRBV30 to TRBJ1-2; D is unclear. V dropped 7 bases and J dropped 8 bases, with 14 bases sitting between them. Germline V CDR1 and CDR2: GTSNPN, SVGIG (reference sequence). CDR3 size: 11 residues. The CDR3 coding sequence is TGTGCCTTCCTTGCCGCGAGCGGCTACACCTTC. Translation gives CAFLAASGYTF.

The chain has TRBV10-1 and TRBJ2-5; weak D call: TRBD2 (5 bases). The CDR3 totals 15 residues. Trimming took 8 bases from V and 2 from J, leaving 18 bases between them. Germline CDR1 reads WNHNN; CDR2 reads SYGVQD (reference sequence). The DNA of the CDR3 is TGCGCCAGCCTAGCAGGACGGGCAGCTCAAGAGACCCAGTACTTC. Its translation: CASLAGRAAQETQYF.

A few counts support this clonotype. The CDR3 is CASSSAPWSQPQHF. In nucleotides, the CDR3 is TGTGCCAGCAGTTCCGCTCCTTGGAGTCAGCCCCAGCATTTT. V is TRBV6-5 and J is TRBJ1-5; no clear D. Germline assignment: CDR1 MNHEY and CDR2 SVGAGI. The V end was cut by 4 bases, the J end by 6 bases, with 13 bases between. CDR3 length: 14 residues.

The chain couples TRBV20-1 to TRBJ1-6, with D possibly matching TRBD1 (6 bases). The length of the CDR3 is 15 residues. Germline V gene data show CDR1 as DFQATT and CDR2 as SNEGSKA (reference sequence). Trimming left V 1 base short and J 2 bases short, with 9 bases between. The CDR3 DNA follows: TGCAGTGCTAGAGGACGGACAGCCTATAATTCACCCCTCCACTTT. This gives the protein CSARGRTAYNSPLHF.

The table lists this clonotype with many counts. The chain links TRBV5-1 to TRBJ1-3; no firm D call. Germline V gives CDR1 SGHRS, CDR2 YFSETQ. The CDR3 covers 12 residues. The V end lost 4 bases, the J end lost 4 bases, and 6 bases lay between the germline ends. CDR3 sequence (DNA): TGCGCCAGCAGCCCCGAGGGAAACACCATATATTTT. Translating it yields CASSPEGNTIYF.

DNA of the CDR3: TGTGCCAGCAGCCAATTACGGGGTCTCGGGGAGCAGTACTTC. Translating gives CASSQLRGLGEQYF. This sequence joins TRBV14 and TRBJ2-7, with D perhaps TRBD2 (5 bases). The CDR3 spans 14 residues. Trimming took off 2 bases at V and 7 bases at J, with 15 bases between the two ends. Germline CDR1 SGHDN, CDR2 FVKESK.

This clonotype appeared a few times. The genes are TRBV27 and TRBJ2-3; a possible D gene is TRBD2 (6 bases). CDR3 length equals 13 residues. CDR1 is MNHEY and CDR2 is SMNVEV in the germline V gene (reference sequence). V dropped 3 bases and J dropped 6 bases, with 10 bases sitting between them. The CDR3 DNA reads as TGTGCCAGCAGTTTCGGGAGACCCGATACGCAGTATTTT. Its protein product is CASSFGRPDTQYF.